This entry lists 15 T cell receptor beta chains sequenced from one sample in a study of a mutant IDH1 vaccine in newly diagnosed glioma. Clones were read by immunoSEQ multiplex PCR, and TCRdb kept only the in-frame ones, dropping some. The table lists 30,000 to 35,000 clones, roughly 50% of them singletons. Their specific antigens are unknown. Time point noted: week 5, during vaccination. Each vaccine dose was 300 ug of mutant IDH1 20-mer peptide, with topical imiquimod. This specimen was PBMCs, taken from a glioma patient whose treatment included an IDH1 peptide vaccine. The receptors shown here come from a woman between 18 and 30 years old with glioma.

This clone was seen only once. The chain has TRBV7-6 and TRBJ2-2; 8 positions match TRBD2. V was pared by 5 bases and J by 8 bases, with 1 base of the junction left unmatched. Germline values: CDR1 SGHVS, CDR2 FNYEAQ. CDR3 length equals 12 residues. CDR3 sequence: CASSRGGGELFF. CDR3 DNA sequence: TGTGCCAGCAGCCGGGGGGGAGGGGAGCTGTTTTTT.

V and J are TRBV18 and TRBJ1-1; TRBD1 matches 7 bases. This CDR3 is built from 16 residues. V lost 4 bases, J lost 5 bases, and 13 bases stayed unmatched. CDR1 and CDR2 from the germline V gene are KGHSH and LQKENI. In nucleotides, the CDR3 is TGTGCCAGCTCACGGGACAGCAACCTCGGGAGTACTGAAGCTTTCTTT. Translated, it gives CASSRDSNLGSTEAFF.

This clone has just a few counts. The V and J genes are TRBV11-3 and TRBJ2-2, with 9 positions matching TRBD1. The length of the CDR3 is 15 residues. Germline CDR1 and CDR2: SGHNT and YENEEA. Trimming cost V 5 bases and J 5 bases; bases outside gene matches: 6. CDR3 residues: CASSPGTGRTGELFF. The CDR3 DNA is TGTGCCAGCAGCCCTGGGACAGGGAGAACCGGGGAGCTGTTTTTT.

The V gene is TRBV7-2, the J gene TRBJ1-5, with D tentatively TRBD1 (5 bases). Looked up from germline, CDR1 is SGHTA and CDR2 is FQGNSA. Between the trimmed V and J ends, which lost 4 bases and 1 base, there was a span of 8 bases. CDR3 size: 14 residues. CDR3 in DNA: TGTGCCAGCAGCTCAGGGTTGAGCAATCAGCCCCAGCATTTT. Translation gives CASSSGLSNQPQHF.

The V call is TRBV28, the J call TRBJ2-7; a weak D match, TRBD1 (5 bases). Germline V gene sequence: CDR1 MDHEN, CDR2 SYDVKM. V was cut by 5 bases and J by 3 bases, with 11 bases left in between. This CDR3 spans 13 amino acids. The CDR3 protein is CASSPYRNYEQYF. Here the CDR3 DNA reads TGTGCCAGCAGTCCTTACAGGAACTACGAGCAGTACTTC.

The chain joins TRBV6-1 to TRBJ2-7; perhaps TRBD1 as D (5 bases). Germline loops: CDR1 MNHNS, CDR2 SASEGT. CDR3 length: 14 residues. With 5 bases removed from V and 2 bases from J, the gap between germline ends came to 13 bases. CDR3: CASSRNPTAYEQYF. The CDR3 DNA is TGTGCCAGCAGTCGCAATCCGACAGCCTACGAGCAGTACTTC.

The rearrangement joins TRBV7-3 to TRBJ1-1; maybe TRBD1 (6 bases). Germline V gene sequence: CDR1 SGHTA, CDR2 FQGTGA. This CDR3 has 15 residues. Trimming removed 0 bases from V and 4 bases from J, with 12 bases in between. In DNA form, the CDR3 reads TGTGCCAGCAGCTTAACCGGAGGGGGGGCCACTGAAGCTTTCTTT. Translated, it gives CASSLTGGGATEAFF.

The chain combines TRBV19 with TRBJ1-1; TRBD1 aligns across 7 bases. The V segment lost 4 bases and the J segment 1 base; nucleotides outside the gene matches: 0. The germline gives CDR1 LNHDA, CDR2 SQIVND (reference sequence). The CDR3 consists of 13 residues. The CDR3 nucleotides read TGTGCCAGTAGTAACAGGGGGAACACTGAAGCTTTCTTT. This sequence encodes CASSNRGNTEAFF.

The table lists this clone with a few counts. V and J are TRBV7-2 and TRBJ2-3; D is unclear. V lost 3 bases and J lost 7, with 5 bases in between. CDR3 length: 11 amino acids. Germline CDR1 and CDR2: SGHTA and FQGNSA. The CDR3 DNA reads TGTGCCAGCAGCTTTTCCTATACGCAGTATTTT. Its translation: CASSFSYTQYF. Combining the CDR3 with reference TRBV7-2 and TRBJ2-3 gives the whole variable domain GAGVSQSPSNKVTEKGKDVELRCDPISGHTALYWYRQSLGQGLEFLIYFQGNSAPDKSGLPSDRFSAERTGGSVSTLTIQRTQQEDSAVYLCASSFSYTQYFGPGTRLTVL.

The genes are TRBV2 and TRBJ2-7, with D unclear. The CDR3 length is 14 residues. The V and J ends lost 1 base and 1 base respectively, with 8 bases between them. Germline V gives CDR1 SNHLY, CDR2 FYNNEI. The chain's CDR3 is CASSEGAISYEQYF. The DNA for the CDR3 is TGTGCCAGCAGTGAAGGGGCCATTTCCTACGAGCAGTACTTC.

This chain uses TRBV5-4 with TRBJ2-3; D remains unclear. The CDR3 extends over 12 amino acids. The germline V gene encodes CDR1 SGHNT and CDR2 YYREEE (reference sequence). V gave up 0 bases and J gave up 2 bases, with 1 base separating them. The CDR3: CASSLATDTQYF. The CDR3 region has the DNA TGTGCCAGCAGCTTGGCCACAGATACGCAGTATTTT. The full variable domain, with the rest looked up from reference TRBV5-4 and TRBJ2-3, is ETGVTQSPTHLIKTRGQQVTLRCSSQSGHNTVSWYQQALGQGPQFIFQYYREEENGRGNFPPRFSGLQFPNYSSELNVNALELDDSALYLCASSLATDTQYFGPGTRLTVL.

This chain uses TRBV30 with TRBJ2-1; D is perhaps TRBD1 (6 bases). Germline V gives CDR1 GTSNPN, CDR2 SVGIG (reference sequence). The CDR3 loop spans 13 amino acids. The germline V and J ends were trimmed by 0 bases and 8 bases, with 11 bases remaining between them. Here the CDR3 reads CAWSVDSSDEQFF. CDR3 coding DNA: TGTGCCTGGAGTGTGGACAGCTCGGATGAGCAGTTCTTC.

The chain joins TRBV19 to TRBJ1-5; 9 bases fit TRBD1. Trimming took 6 bases from V and 5 from J; bases not matched to a gene: 8. The CDR3 covers 15 residues. Looked up from germline, CDR1 is LNHDA and CDR2 is SQIVND (reference sequence). CDR3 bases: TGTGCCAGTAGAGGTACTGACAGGGGGTATCAGCCCCAGCATTTT. Residues: CASRGTDRGYQPQHF.

The chain uses TRBV28 and TRBJ2-4; no clear D. The CDR3 runs 13 residues. Germline CDR1 is MDHEN and CDR2 is SYDVKM. Trimming pared 4 bases from V and 7 bases from J, leaving 11 bases between. CDR3 loop: CASSSGPSNIQYF. For the CDR3, the DNA is TGTGCCAGCAGTTCTGGGCCATCCAACATTCAGTACTTC.

The V gene is TRBV14, the J gene TRBJ1-1; D is ambiguous. The germline V and J ends were trimmed by 1 base and 1 base, with 7 bases remaining between them. Germline V CDR1 and CDR2: SGHDN, FVKESK. The length of the CDR3 is 14 residues. The CDR3 region has the DNA TGTGCCAGCAGCCAAGTTATGGGGAACACTGAAGCTTTCTTT. Translating gives CASSQVMGNTEAFF.